The rows below give T cell receptor beta chains drawn from one sample of a study of post-analysis software for immune sequencing data. MiXCR was run by TCRdb on the PCR reads, yielding one entry per CDR3 protein. The table records around 400,000 distinct CDR3 sequences, approximately 37% of them present only once. The sequenced material came from blood. The receptors were sampled from a girl aged 2-10 years with multiple sclerosis. Each CDR3 is given with its conserved first and last residue. The D gene is left open where the match is weak. Clone size, where shown, is once, few, many, or a class for clones that have expanded.

v_call: TRBV10-1; clone_size: .; d_call: .; j_call: TRBJ2-5; cdr3_nt: TGCGCCAGTCCCCTTTGGGAGACCCAGTACTTC; cdr3_aa: CASPLWETQYF
v_call: TRBV7-9; clone_size: .; d_call: TRBD2; j_call: TRBJ2-1; cdr3_nt: TGTGCCAGCAGCTACCTAGCGGGGATTTACAATGAGCAGTTCTTC; cdr3_aa: CASSYLAGIYNEQFF
v_call: TRBV20-1; clone_size: .; d_call: .; j_call: TRBJ2-7; cdr3_nt: TGCAGTGCTAGAGTAGCGATAGGGGGATACGAGCAGTACTTC; cdr3_aa: CSARVAIGGYEQYF
v_call: TRBV28; clone_size: .; d_call: .; j_call: TRBJ1-1; cdr3_nt: TGTGCCAGCAGTCTACCCCGGAACTTATACCCCTATAACACTGAAGCTTTCTTT; cdr3_aa: CASSLPRNLYPYNTEAFF
v_call: TRBV7-9; clone_size: .; d_call: TRBD1; j_call: TRBJ1-1; cdr3_nt: TGTGCCAGCAGCCCGCAGGGGGCCGCGAACACTGAAGCTTTCTTT; cdr3_aa: CASSPQGAANTEAFF
v_call: TRBV4-3; clone_size: .; d_call: TRBD1; j_call: TRBJ2-3; cdr3_nt: TGCGCCAGCAGCCCAACTTGGACAGGGATTTTCACAGATACGCAGTATTTT; cdr3_aa: CASSPTWTGIFTDTQYF
v_call: TRBV20-1; clone_size: few; d_call: TRBD2; j_call: TRBJ2-4; cdr3_nt: TGCAGTGCTATAATAGCGGGGGGGCCAAGGGCCCAGTACTTC; cdr3_aa: CSAIIAGGPRAQYF
v_call: TRBV4-2; clone_size: .; d_call: .; j_call: TRBJ2-5; cdr3_nt: TGTGCCAGCAGCCAGTTAGGGGGGGAGACCCAGTACTTC; cdr3_aa: CASSQLGGETQYF
v_call: TRBV27; clone_size: .; d_call: TRBD1; j_call: TRBJ2-7; cdr3_nt: TGTGCCGGCAGAGGGACAGGGCCCTTTCCGAGCTCCTACGAGCAGTACTTC; cdr3_aa: CAGRGTGPFPSSYEQYF
v_call: TRBV7-3; clone_size: few; d_call: .; j_call: TRBJ2-7; cdr3_nt: TGTGCCAGCAGCCCTGGGGGCAGGGGATACGAGCAGTACTTC; cdr3_aa: CASSPGGRGYEQYF
v_call: TRBV28; clone_size: .; d_call: .; j_call: TRBJ1-5; cdr3_nt: TGTGCCAGCAGCGCCGAGTCCACACCCAACAATCAGCCCCAGCATTTT; cdr3_aa: CASSAESTPNNQPQHF
v_call: TRBV10-3; clone_size: few; d_call: .; j_call: TRBJ1-2; cdr3_nt: TGTGCCATCAGTGAGGTCTACTATGGCTACACCTTC; cdr3_aa: CAISEVYYGYTF
v_call: TRBV13; clone_size: few; d_call: TRBD1; j_call: TRBJ2-7; cdr3_nt: TGTGCCAGCAGCTTAGGCGGACAGGGCCCCTACGAGCAGTACTTC; cdr3_aa: CASSLGGQGPYEQYF
v_call: TRBV7-9; clone_size: few; d_call: .; j_call: TRBJ2-5; cdr3_nt: TGTGCCAGCAACGGGGGACACCGAGAGACCCAGTACTTC; cdr3_aa: CASNGGHRETQYF
v_call: TRBV28; clone_size: .; d_call: .; j_call: TRBJ2-5; cdr3_nt: TGTGCCAGCACCAAACCCGGGGGCAGGGACCAAGAGACCCAGTACTTC; cdr3_aa: CASTKPGGRDQETQYF
v_call: TRBV15; clone_size: .; d_call: .; j_call: TRBJ1-4; cdr3_nt: TGTGCCACCAGCAGAGATCGACTCCTCCCGGAGGAAAAACGGTTTTTT; cdr3_aa: CATSRDRLLPEEKRFF
v_call: TRBV6-5; clone_size: .; d_call: .; j_call: TRBJ1-1; cdr3_nt: TGTGCCAGCTGTCACTCCCTCGTGGGGGAGGGCACTGAAGCTTTCTTT; cdr3_aa: CASCHSLVGEGTEAFF
v_call: TRBV7-2; clone_size: .; d_call: .; j_call: TRBJ1-2; cdr3_nt: TGTGCCAGCCGACCGGGGGGCCAGGGCCCTATCTCCTATGGTTACACCTTC; cdr3_aa: CASRPGGQGPISYGYTF
v_call: TRBV7-9; clone_size: .; d_call: .; j_call: TRBJ2-7; cdr3_nt: TGTGCCAGCAGCTTCGAAGGAAGATACCGATACGAGCAGTACTTC; cdr3_aa: CASSFEGRYRYEQYF
v_call: TRBV12-3/TRBV12-4; clone_size: .; d_call: .; j_call: TRBJ2-1; cdr3_nt: TGTGCCAGCAGGGTAATCGGAAGGGGGGGGATAGGCGATGAGCAGTTCTTC; cdr3_aa: CASRVIGRGGIGDEQFF
v_call: TRBV29-1; clone_size: few; d_call: TRBD2; j_call: TRBJ2-1; cdr3_nt: TGCAGCGGCGGACTAGCGGGAGGGGGTGAGCAGTTCTTC; cdr3_aa: CSGGLAGGGEQFF
v_call: TRBV6-6; clone_size: .; d_call: TRBD1; j_call: TRBJ1-2; cdr3_nt: TGTGCCAGCAGTTACGTCGGGACAGGATCCTCTGGGGGCTACACCTTC; cdr3_aa: CASSYVGTGSSGGYTF
v_call: TRBV6-1; clone_size: .; d_call: .; j_call: TRBJ2-1; cdr3_nt: TGTGCCAGCAGGCCCGGCCAGGGGTCAAGCTCCTACAATGAGCAGTTCTTC; cdr3_aa: CASRPGQGSSSYNEQFF
v_call: TRBV18; clone_size: few; d_call: .; j_call: TRBJ2-3; cdr3_nt: TGTGCCAGCTCACCAAAGCTAGGGCGAAGCACAGATACGCAGTATTTT; cdr3_aa: CASSPKLGRSTDTQYF
v_call: TRBV4-2; clone_size: .; d_call: TRBD1; j_call: TRBJ1-3; cdr3_nt: TGTGCCAGCAGCCAAGGACAGGGCGGAAACACCATATATTTT; cdr3_aa: CASSQGQGGNTIYF
v_call: TRBV28; clone_size: few; d_call: .; j_call: TRBJ2-7; cdr3_nt: TGTGCCAGCAGTTTTATCCCGGCTAGCCGCCACGAGCAGTACTTC; cdr3_aa: CASSFIPASRHEQYF
v_call: TRBV20-1; clone_size: .; d_call: TRBD1; j_call: TRBJ2-7; cdr3_nt: TGCAGTGCTTCGAGAACAGGGGTCGAGCAGTACTTC; cdr3_aa: CSASRTGVEQYF
v_call: TRBV20-1; clone_size: few; d_call: TRBD2; j_call: TRBJ2-1; cdr3_nt: TGCAGTGCTAGAGATGGGACTAGCGGGGGTCCGGGGTACAATGAGCAGTTCTTC; cdr3_aa: CSARDGTSGGPGYNEQFF
v_call: TRBV28; clone_size: .; d_call: .; j_call: TRBJ2-1; cdr3_nt: TGTGCCAGCCCCCCCACCGGGGTGGGGAGAGGAGCAAATGAGCAGTTCTTC; cdr3_aa: CASPPTGVGRGANEQFF
v_call: TRBV6-5; clone_size: .; d_call: TRBD2; j_call: TRBJ2-1; cdr3_nt: TGTGCCAGCAGTTACTCCTTTAGCGGGGGCCAAGAAGGGTATGAGCAGTTCTTC; cdr3_aa: CASSYSFSGGQEGYEQFF
v_call: TRBV6-6; clone_size: .; d_call: TRBD2; j_call: TRBJ2-3; cdr3_nt: TGTGCCAGCAGTTACACAACCTGGTTAGCGGGAGAAGATACGCAGTATTTT; cdr3_aa: CASSYTTWLAGEDTQYF
v_call: TRBV6-1; clone_size: few; d_call: .; j_call: TRBJ1-1; cdr3_nt: TGTGCCAGCAGTGTTCGAGGGGGAAGTTACGACACTGAAGCTTTCTTT; cdr3_aa: CASSVRGGSYDTEAFF
v_call: TRBV6-5; clone_size: .; d_call: .; j_call: TRBJ2-6; cdr3_nt: TGTGCCAGCAGTTATGACAGCTCTGGGGCCAACGTCCTGACTTTC; cdr3_aa: CASSYDSSGANVLTF